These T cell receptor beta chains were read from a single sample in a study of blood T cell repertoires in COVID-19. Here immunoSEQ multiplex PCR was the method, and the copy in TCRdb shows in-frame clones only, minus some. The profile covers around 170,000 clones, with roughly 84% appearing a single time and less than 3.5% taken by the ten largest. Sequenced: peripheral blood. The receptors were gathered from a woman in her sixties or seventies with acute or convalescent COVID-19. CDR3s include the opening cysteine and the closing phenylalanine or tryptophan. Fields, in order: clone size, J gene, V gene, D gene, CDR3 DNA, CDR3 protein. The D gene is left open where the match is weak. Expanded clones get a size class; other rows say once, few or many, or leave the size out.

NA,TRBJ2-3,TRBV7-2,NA,TGTGCCAGCAGCGCCGGGGGTGCGGGGACCACAGATACGCAGTATTTT,CASSAGGAGTTDTQYF
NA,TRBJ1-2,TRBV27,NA,TGTGCCAGCAGTTTTGGGTTTACAGGGTCCCATGGCTACACCTTC,CASSFGFTGSHGYTF
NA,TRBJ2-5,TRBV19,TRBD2,TGTGCCAGCAGTGGGGGGAGGGGCCAAGAGACCCAGTACTTC,CASSGGRGQETQYF
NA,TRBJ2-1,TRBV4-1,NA,TGCGCCAGCAGCCAAGATCCCGCGGGTTCCTACAATGAGCAGTTCTTC,CASSQDPAGSYNEQFF
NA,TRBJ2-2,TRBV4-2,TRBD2,TGTGCCAGCAGCCGGGGGACTAGCGGGTCGAACACCGGGGAGCTGTTTTTT,CASSRGTSGSNTGELFF
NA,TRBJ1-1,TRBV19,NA,TGTGCCAGTACCGATGGAGGGCTACTGAACACTGAAGCTTTCTTT,CASTDGGLLNTEAFF
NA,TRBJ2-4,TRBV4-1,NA,TGCGCCAGCAGCCAATGGGGGGGCGAGAACATTCAGTACTTC,CASSQWGGENIQYF
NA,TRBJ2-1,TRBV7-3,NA,TGTGCCAGCAGCGCTCAGGGGCCCGTGGGCAATGAGCAGTTCTTC,CASSAQGPVGNEQFF
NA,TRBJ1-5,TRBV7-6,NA,TGTGCCAGCAGCCCATGGACAGAACTCAATCAGCCCCAGCATTTT,CASSPWTELNQPQHF
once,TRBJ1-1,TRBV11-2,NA,TGTGCCAGCAGCTTAAGGGCGGGTAAGAGCACTGAAGCTTTCTTT,CASSLRAGKSTEAFF
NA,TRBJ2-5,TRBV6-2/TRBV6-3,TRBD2,TGTGCCAGCAGACCTAGCGGGGGGGCTGAGGAGACCCAGTACTTC,CASRPSGGAEETQYF
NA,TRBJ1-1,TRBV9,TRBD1,TGTGCCAGCAGCTCCCAGACAGGGGGCGCCCCTAGGACTGAAGCTTTCTTT,CASSSQTGGAPRTEAFF
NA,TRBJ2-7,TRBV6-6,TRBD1,TGTGCCAGCAGCCCATTTGACAGGGGATCCTACGAGCAGTACTTC,CASSPFDRGSYEQYF
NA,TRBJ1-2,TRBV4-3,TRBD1,TGCGCCAGCAGCCAAGGGGGGGCCGGGACAGGGTCTAACTATGGCTACACCTTC,CASSQGGAGTGSNYGYTF
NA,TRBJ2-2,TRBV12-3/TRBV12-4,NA,TGTGCCAGCAGTTTACATAGCACCGGGGAGCTGTTTTTT,CASSLHSTGELFF
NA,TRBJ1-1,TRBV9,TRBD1,TGTGCCAGCAGCCCCAGGACAGGGAACCCTGAAGCTTTCTTT,CASSPRTGNPEAFF
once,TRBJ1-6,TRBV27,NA,TGTGCCAGCAGTTTATCCAGGATGGGAGTCTATAATTCACCCCTCCACTTT,CASSLSRMGVYNSPLHF
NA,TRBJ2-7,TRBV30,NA,TGTGCCTGGAGGTCCACAAACGAGCAGTACTTC,CAWRSTNEQYF
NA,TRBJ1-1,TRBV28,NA,TGTGCCAGCAGTCAGGCGGGGAACACTGAAGCTTTCTTT,CASSQAGNTEAFF